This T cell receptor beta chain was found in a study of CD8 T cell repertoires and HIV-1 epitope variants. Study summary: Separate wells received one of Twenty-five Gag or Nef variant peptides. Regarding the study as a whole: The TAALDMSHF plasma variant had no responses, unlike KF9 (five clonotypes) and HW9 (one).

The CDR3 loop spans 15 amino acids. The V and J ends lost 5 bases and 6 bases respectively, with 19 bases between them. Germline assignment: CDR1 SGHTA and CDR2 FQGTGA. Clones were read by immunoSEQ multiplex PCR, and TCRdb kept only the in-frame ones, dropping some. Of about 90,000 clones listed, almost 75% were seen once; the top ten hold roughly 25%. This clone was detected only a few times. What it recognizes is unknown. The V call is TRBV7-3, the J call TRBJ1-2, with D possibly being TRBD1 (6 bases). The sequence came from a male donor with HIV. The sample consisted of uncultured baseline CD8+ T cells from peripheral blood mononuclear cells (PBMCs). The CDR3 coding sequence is TGTGCCAGCAGCCCTAATGATAGACAGGACCATGGCTACACCTTC. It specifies CASSPNDRQDHGYTF.